These 5 T cell receptor beta chains originate from one sample sequenced in a study of control samples from healthy donors and cancer patients. Profiling relied on immunoSEQ multiplex PCR, and the TCRdb table lists in-frame clones only, not all of them. This sample has about 120,000 clones; about nine tenths occur once, and the top ten carry 7.8%. Sequenced material: blood. Receptor source: a woman between 18 and 29 years old in good health.

J is TRBJ2-3 and V is TRBV18; TRBD2 matches 7 bases. The trim removed 8 bases at V and 1 base at J, leaving 9 bases unmatched. Germline V gives CDR1 KGHSH, CDR2 LQKENI. The CDR3 covers 15 residues. The CDR3 DNA sequence: TGTGCCAGCGCCCGCGGGGGAAGTCGCACAGATACGCAGTATTTT. Translating gives CASARGGSRTDTQYF.

The chain couples TRBV5-1 to TRBJ2-1; 10 bases match TRBD2. The CDR3 loop spans 15 amino acids. CDR1 and CDR2 from the germline V gene are SGHRS and YFSETQ. V shed 0 bases and J 5 bases; nucleotides not matched to a gene: 2. The CDR3 is CASSLGLAGNNEQFF. DNA for the CDR3: TGCGCCAGCAGCTTGGGACTAGCGGGTAACAATGAGCAGTTCTTC.

This sequence joins TRBV24-1 and TRBJ2-5; the match to TRBD1 covers 7 bases. The germline V gene has CDR1 KGHDR and CDR2 SFDVKD. This CDR3 has 15 amino acids. J gave up 4 bases and V 3 bases, and 7 bases lay outside the gene matches. DNA for the CDR3: TGTGCCACCAGTGATATAGGGGCAGGGGGAGAGACCCAGTACTTC. Its protein is CATSDIGAGGETQYF.

The genes are TRBV7-2 and TRBJ1-1; TRBD1 might be the D (5 bases). Trimming left V 1 base short and J 4 bases short, with 13 bases between. Germline CDR1 and CDR2: SGHTA and FQGNSA. The CDR3 extends over 15 amino acids. CDR3 amino acids: CASSLGGTQVTEAFF. CDR3 sequence (DNA): TGTGCCAGCAGCTTAGGAGGGACCCAGGTCACTGAAGCTTTCTTT.

This clone was picked up one time. CDR3 residues: CASSPHPGTEAFF. CDR3 in DNA: TGTGCCAGCAGCCCCCATCCAGGAACTGAAGCTTTCTTT. The chain joins TRBV7-9 to TRBJ1-1; D not resolved. Germline assignment: CDR1 SEHNR and CDR2 FQNEAQ (reference sequence). This CDR3 has 13 amino acids. V was pared by 5 bases and J by 5 bases, with 12 bases between.